Listed below are T cell receptor beta chains from one sample, sequenced in a study of radiotherapy plus CTLA-4 blockade in lung cancer. Sequenced by immunoSEQ multiplex PCR; TCRdb stores in-frame clones only, minus some. The data show 95,000 to 150,000 clones, with approximately 90% seen just once and 5.5% to 8.5% held by the top ten. The starting material was peripheral blood, obtained from a patient treated with radiotherapy plus ipilimumab. The source is a human donor with non-small cell lung cancer that progressed on radiotherapy plus ipilimumab. Both conserved end residues are part of each CDR3. Fields, in order: CDR3 DNA, CDR3 protein, clone size, J gene, V gene, D gene. The D gene is left open where the match is weak. Clone size is stated in some rows and not others, as once, few, many or a class when expanded.

DNA: TGCGCCAGCAGCCAAGGGCTAGCGGGAGGTTATGAGCAGTTCTTC; CDR3: CASSQGLAGGYEQFF; size: -; J: TRBJ2-1; V: TRBV4-1; D: TRBD2
DNA: TGTGCCAGCTGCAGGGTTAACACTGAAGCTTTCTTT; CDR3: CASCRVNTEAFF; size: -; J: TRBJ1-1; V: TRBV6-1; D: -
DNA: TGCGCCAGCAGCCCAGGGAGGGGGACGGGGGAGACCCAGTACTTC; CDR3: CASSPGRGTGETQYF; size: -; J: TRBJ2-5; V: TRBV5-1; D: -
DNA: TGTGCCAGCAGTCAAAGTCATCAGGGGACTGAAGCTTTCTTT; CDR3: CASSQSHQGTEAFF; size: -; J: TRBJ1-1; V: TRBV6-5; D: -
DNA: TGTGCCAGCGGGGAACAGGGTCGGACACTGAATGGCTACACCTTC; CDR3: CASGEQGRTLNGYTF; size: -; J: TRBJ1-2; V: TRBV6-5; D: -
DNA: TGCGCCAGCAGCGCCGGGACCGTGAGCTACGAGCAGTACTTC; CDR3: CASSAGTVSYEQYF; size: -; J: TRBJ2-7; V: TRBV5-1; D: -
DNA: TGTGCCAGCAGTCCTAGGGACGGAGCGAACACTGAAGCTTTCTTT; CDR3: CASSPRDGANTEAFF; size: -; J: TRBJ1-1; V: TRBV6-1; D: -
DNA: TGCGCCAGCAGTAGGGGTGCGGAGACCCAGTACTTC; CDR3: CASSRGAETQYF; size: -; J: TRBJ2-5; V: TRBV5-1; D: -
DNA: TGTGCCAGCAGCCCGCCGACAGGGTGGAACACTGAAGCTTTCTTT; CDR3: CASSPPTGWNTEAFF; size: -; J: TRBJ1-1; V: TRBV28; D: TRBD1
DNA: TGTGCCAGCAGCTTCAGGGCCTGGACGCAGACCGGGGAGCTGTTTTTT; CDR3: CASSFRAWTQTGELFF; size: -; J: TRBJ2-2; V: TRBV9; D: -
DNA: TGCGCCAGCAGCCCCCGGGAGGGTCGGTATGGCTACACCTTC; CDR3: CASSPREGRYGYTF; size: -; J: TRBJ1-2; V: TRBV5-1; D: -
DNA: TGTGCCAGCAGTTACCAGGGTTCCGGAACTGAAGCTTTCTTT; CDR3: CASSYQGSGTEAFF; size: -; J: TRBJ1-1; V: TRBV6-6; D: -
DNA: TGTGCCAGCAGCGGACCAGCGGGAGTCGGGGAGACCCAGTACTTC; CDR3: CASSGPAGVGETQYF; size: -; J: TRBJ2-5; V: TRBV7-9; D: TRBD2
DNA: TGCGCCAGCAGCCAAGAAGGATGGGGGGAAGCTTTCTTT; CDR3: CASSQEGWGEAFF; size: -; J: TRBJ1-1; V: TRBV4-1; D: -
DNA: TGTGCCAGCAGTTACCCGGGACAGGGATACAATGAGCAGTTCTTC; CDR3: CASSYPGQGYNEQFF; size: -; J: TRBJ2-1; V: TRBV6-6; D: TRBD1
DNA: TGTGCCAGCTCACCACCGCCAGGGCACAATGAGCAGTTCTTC; CDR3: CASSPPPGHNEQFF; size: -; J: TRBJ2-1; V: TRBV18; D: -
DNA: TGTGCCAGCAGCCCCCGAGGACTGCCCTACGAGCAGTACTTC; CDR3: CASSPRGLPYEQYF; size: -; J: TRBJ2-7; V: TRBV11-1; D: -
DNA: TGTGCCAGCAGCTCCGCAAGGGTGGGGGTGACCTACGAGCAGTACTTC; CDR3: CASSSARVGVTYEQYF; size: -; J: TRBJ2-7; V: TRBV7-9; D: -
DNA: TGTGCCAGCAGCCTAGGACAGGGGAGTGGCTACACCTTC; CDR3: CASSLGQGSGYTF; size: -; J: TRBJ1-2; V: TRBV11-2; D: TRBD1
DNA: TGTGCCAGCAGCCCCCCGCCTAGAGCCACAGATACGCAGTATTTT; CDR3: CASSPPPRATDTQYF; size: -; J: TRBJ2-3; V: TRBV7-2; D: -
DNA: TGCGCCAGCAGCTTGGACAGGGGACAAAGCTCCTACAATGAGCAGTTCTTC; CDR3: CASSLDRGQSSYNEQFF; size: -; J: TRBJ2-1; V: TRBV5-1; D: TRBD1
DNA: TGTGCCAGCTCACGACAAGGTGGGGTGTACGAGCAGTACTTC; CDR3: CASSRQGGVYEQYF; size: -; J: TRBJ2-7; V: TRBV18; D: -
DNA: TGTGCCAGCAGCTTAGCGGGGGGCGCTGGCTACACCTTC; CDR3: CASSLAGGAGYTF; size: -; J: TRBJ1-2; V: TRBV11-2; D: -
DNA: TGTGCCAGCAGTTACTCGTTCGGGAGGTACACCGGGGAGCTGTTTTTT; CDR3: CASSYSFGRYTGELFF; size: -; J: TRBJ2-2; V: TRBV6-6; D: TRBD2
DNA: TGTGCCAGCAGCTTAAGTCGGGGGCAAGAGACCCAGTACTTC; CDR3: CASSLSRGQETQYF; size: once; J: TRBJ2-5; V: TRBV6-5; D: -
DNA: TGCAGCAGATGGGACCTTCACCGGCCCCAGCATTTT; CDR3: CSRWDLHRPQHF; size: -; J: TRBJ1-5; V: TRBV29-1; D: -
DNA: TGTGCCAGCAGCCCTCGGCCAGGGATGAGCGGGAAACGCGACACCGGGGAGCTGTTTTTT; CDR3: CASSPRPGMSGKRDTGELFF; size: once; J: TRBJ2-2; V: TRBV11-3; D: TRBD2
DNA: TGTGCCAGCAGCCCAGGGACGGGGATTATTTCCTACGAGCAGTACTTC; CDR3: CASSPGTGIISYEQYF; size: -; J: TRBJ2-7; V: TRBV14; D: -
DNA: TGCGCCAGCAGCCAAGTGGTCAACGGAGGACACCTTGAGCAGTTCTTC; CDR3: CASSQVVNGGHLEQFF; size: -; J: TRBJ2-1; V: TRBV4-1; D: -
DNA: TGTGCCACCAGGACAGAGGTCACAGATACGCAGTATTTT; CDR3: CATRTEVTDTQYF; size: -; J: TRBJ2-3; V: TRBV6-5; D: -
DNA: TGTGCCAGCAGCCAAGTCGCCGAACACTACAATGAGCAGTTCTTC; CDR3: CASSQVAEHYNEQFF; size: -; J: TRBJ2-1; V: TRBV4-2; D: -
DNA: TGTGCCAGCAGTTCCACTTCAGATTCCATGAACACTGAAGCTTTCTTT; CDR3: CASSSTSDSMNTEAFF; size: -; J: TRBJ1-1; V: TRBV27; D: -
DNA: TGCGCCAGCAGGGCCCTGGGTAGCGGGGGAGAAGAGACCCAGTACTTC; CDR3: CASRALGSGGEETQYF; size: -; J: TRBJ2-5; V: TRBV5-1; D: TRBD2
DNA: TGTGCTAGCAGCCCCGTCGCCGGGGGGCCTAGGTACAATGAGCAGTTCTTC; CDR3: CASSPVAGGPRYNEQFF; size: once; J: TRBJ2-1; V: TRBV7-7; D: -
DNA: TGTGCCAGTAGTATCGGGCAGGGGACCATCGAGCAGTACTTC; CDR3: CASSIGQGTIEQYF; size: -; J: TRBJ2-7; V: TRBV19; D: -
DNA: TGTGCCAGCAGCGTAGTGAGCGGAGTTTACAATGAGCAGTTCTTC; CDR3: CASSVVSGVYNEQFF; size: -; J: TRBJ2-1; V: TRBV9; D: -
DNA: TGCAGCGGGGGGCACCAAGAGACCCAGTACTTC; CDR3: CSGGHQETQYF; size: -; J: TRBJ2-5; V: TRBV29-1; D: -
DNA: TGTGCCAGCAGTGATCGGACAGGGTTGACAGATACGCAGTATTTT; CDR3: CASSDRTGLTDTQYF; size: -; J: TRBJ2-3; V: TRBV25-1; D: TRBD1
DNA: TGTGCCAGCAGCCCGCCCGGGACAGGGACTCAAGAGACCCAGTACTTC; CDR3: CASSPPGTGTQETQYF; size: -; J: TRBJ2-5; V: TRBV7-6; D: TRBD1
DNA: TGTGCCAGCAGTTTCAGGGGGGCGTATGGCTACACCTTC; CDR3: CASSFRGAYGYTF; size: -; J: TRBJ1-2; V: TRBV27; D: TRBD1
DNA: TGCGCCAGCAGCTTAACCGGTGGAGCCTACGAGCAGTACTTC; CDR3: CASSLTGGAYEQYF; size: -; J: TRBJ2-7; V: TRBV5-1; D: -
DNA: TGTGCCAGCAGAACAGGACAGGGGGCTGGAAACACCATATATTTT; CDR3: CASRTGQGAGNTIYF; size: -; J: TRBJ1-3; V: TRBV2; D: TRBD1
DNA: TGTGCCAGCAGCGCCGGGACAGGGGGCGTAGAGCAGTACTTC; CDR3: CASSAGTGGVEQYF; size: -; J: TRBJ2-7; V: TRBV6-6; D: TRBD1
DNA: TGTGCCAGCAGCGGTGCGGACAGGGCGTACGAGCAGTACTTC; CDR3: CASSGADRAYEQYF; size: few; J: TRBJ2-7; V: TRBV9; D: TRBD1
DNA: TGCGCCAGCAGCTTGGCTTCCAGGGGTCAAACGGGCGAGCAGTACTTC; CDR3: CASSLASRGQTGEQYF; size: -; J: TRBJ2-7; V: TRBV5-1; D: -
DNA: TGTGCCAGCAGCGGGCCGGGACAGGGACCCTATGGCTACACCTTC; CDR3: CASSGPGQGPYGYTF; size: -; J: TRBJ1-2; V: TRBV5-5; D: TRBD1